A selection of T cell receptor beta chains follows, all from one sample in a study of shared clonotypes between healthy human individuals. Measured with immunoSEQ multiplex PCR; TCRdb has only the in-frame clones, and not every one. The table has millions of clones, more than 90% seen once. Sequenced material: naive CD4+ T cells sorted from blood. The source of these receptors is a man between 18 and 35 years old in good health. Both conserved end residues are part of each CDR3. D genes are given only for firm matches. Clone size, where shown, is once, few, many, or a class for clones that have expanded.

clone size,J gene,D gene,V gene,CDR3 protein,CDR3 DNA
-,TRBJ1-1,TRBD1,TRBV4-3,CASSRRTGGTAMNTEAFF,TGCGCCAGCAGCCGACGGACAGGAGGAACGGCAATGAACACTGAAGCTTTCTTT
-,TRBJ2-5,-,TRBV11-2,CASSRGRETQYF,TGTGCCAGCAGTCGGGGGCGGGAGACCCAGTACTTC
-,TRBJ2-5,-,TRBV10-1,CASSAGRLQETQYF,TGCGCCAGCAGTGCGGGTAGGCTTCAAGAGACCCAGTACTTC
-,TRBJ1-3,-,TRBV30,CAWSPSYSGNTIYF,TGTGCCTGGAGTCCTTCTTACTCTGGAAACACCATATATTTT
-,TRBJ2-4,-,TRBV7-2,CASSLEGAKNIQYF,TGTGCCAGCAGCCTAGAAGGGGCCAAAAACATTCAGTACTTC
-,TRBJ2-5,-,TRBV2,CASSEDTGSPGAQYF,TGTGCCAGCAGTGAGGATACCGGCTCCCCGGGGGCCCAGTACTTC
-,TRBJ2-7,-,TRBV7-9,CASSLTRGATEQYF,TGTGCCAGCAGCTTAACAAGGGGGGCCACCGAGCAGTACTTC
-,TRBJ2-5,-,TRBV2,CASSEPDWYQETQYF,TGTGCCAGCAGTGAACCTGACTGGTACCAAGAGACCCAGTACTTC
-,TRBJ2-5,-,TRBV7-2,CASSLARTSQETQYF,TGTGCCAGCAGCTTAGCGCGAACTTCTCAAGAGACCCAGTACTTC
-,TRBJ1-4,-,TRBV5-5,CASSLPGPTNEKLFF,TGTGCCAGCAGCCTCCCGGGACCTACTAATGAAAAACTGTTTTTT
-,TRBJ2-7,-,TRBV4-1,CASSPEGFYEQYF,TGCGCCAGCAGCCCCGAGGGCTTCTACGAGCAGTACTTC
-,TRBJ2-7,-,TRBV6-1,CASRRGDLGSYEQYF,TGTGCCAGCAGGAGGGGGGACCTGGGATCCTACGAGCAGTACTTC
-,TRBJ2-7,TRBD1,TRBV5-1,CASRPGTGAYEQYF,TGCGCCAGCAGACCCGGGACAGGGGCCTACGAGCAGTACTTC
-,TRBJ2-1,TRBD1,TRBV18,CASSPPSGTGYNEQFF,TGTGCCAGCTCACCCCCCTCCGGGACAGGGTACAATGAGCAGTTCTTC
-,TRBJ1-1,-,TRBV6-6,CASSYDRAGGTEAFF,TGTGCCAGCAGTTACGATCGGGCCGGCGGCACTGAAGCTTTCTTT
once,TRBJ1-1,-,TRBV11-1,CASSPLGRKNTEAFF,TGTGCCAGCAGCCCTCTGGGACGGAAGAACACTGAAGCTTTCTTT
-,TRBJ2-2,-,TRBV5-1,CASSHPTGNTGELFF,TGCGCCAGCAGCCACCCGACAGGGAACACCGGGGAGCTGTTTTTT
-,TRBJ2-3,-,TRBV5-1,CASSLAFPSTDTQYF,TGCGCCAGCAGCTTGGCGTTTCCAAGCACAGATACGCAGTATTTT
-,TRBJ1-1,TRBD1,TRBV28,CASSSGGAFF,TGTGCCAGCAGTTCAGGGGGAGCTTTCTTT
-,TRBJ1-1,-,TRBV19,CASSIRAALDTEAFF,TGTGCCAGTAGTATACGAGCAGCACTGGACACTGAAGCTTTCTTT
-,TRBJ2-3,TRBD2,TRBV4-2,CASSVPAGGRTDTQYF,TGTGCCAGCAGCGTCCCAGCGGGAGGTCGCACAGATACGCAGTATTTT
-,TRBJ1-5,-,TRBV6-1,CASSETGRNQPQHF,TGTGCCTCATCTGAAACGGGCCGCAATCAGCCCCAGCATTTT
-,TRBJ2-7,-,TRBV15,CATSRPGRNEQYF,TGTGCCACCAGCAGACCGGGGCGCAACGAGCAGTACTTC
once,TRBJ2-7,-,TRBV5-5,CASSLAPGSTSSYEQYF,TGTGCCAGCAGCTTGGCCCCAGGGAGTACAAGCTCCTACGAGCAGTACTTC
-,TRBJ2-6,-,TRBV30,CAWSVQVSGANVLTF,TGTGCCTGGAGTGTACAAGTCTCTGGGGCCAACGTCCTGACTTTC
-,TRBJ2-1,TRBD1,TRBV10-3,CAISESGTGAGYNEQFF,TGTGCCATCAGTGAGTCGGGGACAGGGGCCGGGTACAATGAGCAGTTCTTC
-,TRBJ2-1,-,TRBV9,CASSVEGSRAHEQFF,TGTGCCAGCAGCGTAGAGGGGTCGAGGGCCCATGAGCAGTTCTTC
-,TRBJ2-7,-,TRBV5-1,CASSLVTGSYEQYF,TGCGCCAGCAGCTTGGTAACGGGCTCCTACGAGCAGTACTTC
-,TRBJ2-7,-,TRBV6-5,CASTKGWEEAYEQYF,TGTGCCAGCACCAAGGGGTGGGAGGAGGCCTACGAGCAGTACTTC
-,TRBJ2-7,-,TRBV28,CASSQGPYEQYF,TGTGCCAGCAGTCAGGGCCCCTACGAGCAGTACTTC
-,TRBJ1-3,-,TRBV18,CASPPLSGNTIYF,TGTGCCAGCCCCCCCCTCTCTGGAAACACCATATATTTT
-,TRBJ2-7,-,TRBV6-5,CASSPWGGYEQYF,TGTGCCAGCAGTCCCTGGGGCGGCTACGAGCAGTACTTC
-,TRBJ2-7,TRBD2,TRBV18,CASSPPGLAGSYEQYF,TGTGCCAGCTCACCACCGGGACTAGCCGGATCCTACGAGCAGTACTTC
-,TRBJ2-1,TRBD2,TRBV5-6,CASSLRTSGSIFNEQFF,TGTGCCAGCAGCTTACGGACTAGCGGGAGTATTTTCAATGAGCAGTTCTTC
-,TRBJ2-7,TRBD1,TRBV29-1,CSVVVGGTGGAYEQYF,TGCAGCGTTGTCGTCGGAGGGACAGGAGGAGCCTACGAGCAGTACTTC
-,TRBJ2-3,TRBD2,TRBV19,CASSVTGTSGVDTQYF,TGTGCCAGTAGTGTCACCGGGACTAGCGGGGTTGATACGCAGTATTTT
-,TRBJ2-7,-,TRBV19,CATGTASYEQYF,TGTGCCACCGGGACGGCTTCCTACGAGCAGTACTTC
-,TRBJ1-5,TRBD1,TRBV5-1,CASSLASGGNQPQHF,TGCGCCAGCAGCTTGGCCTCAGGGGGAAATCAGCCCCAGCATTTT
once,TRBJ2-7,-,TRBV10-1,CASSPGGGYEQYF,TGCGCCAGCTCTCCCGGAGGCGGCTACGAGCAGTACTTC
-,TRBJ2-7,-,TRBV7-9,CASSLAPKGGISYEQYF,TGTGCCAGCAGCTTAGCCCCGAAGGGGGGCATAAGCTACGAGCAGTACTTC
once,TRBJ2-7,-,TRBV29-1,CSVARGSYEQYF,TGCAGCGTTGCCCGGGGGTCCTACGAGCAGTACTTC
-,TRBJ2-7,TRBD2,TRBV2,CASSPGLVPYEQYF,TGTGCCAGCAGCCCGGGACTAGTCCCTTACGAGCAGTACTTC
-,TRBJ2-5,-,TRBV30,CAWSLEGQETQYF,TGTGCCTGGAGTTTGGAGGGGCAAGAGACCCAGTACTTC
-,TRBJ2-3,TRBD1,TRBV27,CASSYGQGADTQYF,TGTGCCAGCAGTTATGGACAGGGGGCTGATACGCAGTATTTT
-,TRBJ2-2,-,TRBV5-1,CASSQVGGDTGELFF,TGCGCCAGCAGTCAAGTCGGCGGTGACACCGGGGAGCTGTTTTTT
-,TRBJ2-3,-,TRBV28,CASRPGTTDTQYF,TGTGCCAGCAGGCCAGGGACCACAGATACGCAGTATTTT
-,TRBJ2-1,TRBD2,TRBV2,CASGLARDNEQFF,TGTGCCAGCGGACTAGCTCGGGACAATGAGCAGTTCTTC
-,TRBJ1-3,-,TRBV28,CASSPRGGNTIYF,TGTGCCAGCAGCCCTCGGGGTGGAAACACCATATATTTT
-,TRBJ2-7,-,TRBV6-6,CASSSLRENEQYF,TGTGCCAGCAGTTCCCTCCGGGAGAACGAGCAGTACTTC
-,TRBJ2-7,TRBD1,TRBV2,CASSANRDRGGYEQYF,TGTGCCAGCAGCGCAAACCGGGACAGGGGCGGTTACGAGCAGTACTTC
-,TRBJ2-7,-,TRBV16,CASSQYRQGKLYEQYF,TGTGCCAGCAGCCAATACAGGCAGGGGAAACTATACGAGCAGTACTTC
-,TRBJ2-1,-,TRBV21-1,CASSKDIGGRRSGEQFF,TGTGCCAGCAGCAAAGATATTGGCGGGAGGCGGTCTGGTGAGCAGTTCTTC